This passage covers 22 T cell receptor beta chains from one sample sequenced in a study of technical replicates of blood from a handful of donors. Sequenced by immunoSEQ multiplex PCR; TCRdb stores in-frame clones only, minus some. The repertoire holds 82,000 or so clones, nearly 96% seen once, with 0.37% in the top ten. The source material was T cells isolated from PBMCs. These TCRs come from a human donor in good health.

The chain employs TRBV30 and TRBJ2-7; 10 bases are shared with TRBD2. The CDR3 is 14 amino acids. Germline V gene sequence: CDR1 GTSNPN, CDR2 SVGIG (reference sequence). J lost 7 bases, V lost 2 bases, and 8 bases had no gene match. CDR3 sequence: CAWSYGTSDEEQYF. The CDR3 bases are TGTGCCTGGAGTTACGGGACTAGCGACGAAGAGCAGTACTTC.

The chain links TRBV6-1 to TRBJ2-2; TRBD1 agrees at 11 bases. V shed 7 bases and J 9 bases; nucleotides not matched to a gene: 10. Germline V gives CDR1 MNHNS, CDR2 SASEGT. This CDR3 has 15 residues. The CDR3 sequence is CASNENGQGARELFF. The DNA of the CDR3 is TGTGCCAGCAACGAGAACGGACAGGGGGCCCGGGAGCTGTTTTTT.

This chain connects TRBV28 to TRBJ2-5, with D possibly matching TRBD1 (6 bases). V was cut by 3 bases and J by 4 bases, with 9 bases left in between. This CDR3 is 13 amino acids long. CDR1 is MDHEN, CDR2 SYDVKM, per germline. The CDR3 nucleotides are TGTGCCAGCAGTTTGCAGGGGACAGAGACCCAGTACTTC. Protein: CASSLQGTETQYF.

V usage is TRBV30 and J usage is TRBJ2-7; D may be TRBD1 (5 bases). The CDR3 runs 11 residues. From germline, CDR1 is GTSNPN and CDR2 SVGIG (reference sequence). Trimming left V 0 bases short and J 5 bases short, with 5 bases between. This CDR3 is CAWSVQDEQYF. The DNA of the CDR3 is TGTGCCTGGAGTGTACAGGACGAGCAGTACTTC.

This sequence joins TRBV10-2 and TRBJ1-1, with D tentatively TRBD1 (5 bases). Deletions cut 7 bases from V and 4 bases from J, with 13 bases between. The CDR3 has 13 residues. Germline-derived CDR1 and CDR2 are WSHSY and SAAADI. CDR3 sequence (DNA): TGCGCCAGCATGAATGACGGGGGCACTGAAGCTTTCTTT. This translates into CASMNDGGTEAFF.

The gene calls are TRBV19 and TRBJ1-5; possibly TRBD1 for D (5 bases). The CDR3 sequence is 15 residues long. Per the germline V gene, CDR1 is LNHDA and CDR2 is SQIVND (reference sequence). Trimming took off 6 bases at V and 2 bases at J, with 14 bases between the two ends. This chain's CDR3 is CASRTTGGGNQPQHF. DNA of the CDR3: TGTGCCAGTAGGACGACCGGGGGGGGCAATCAGCCCCAGCATTTT. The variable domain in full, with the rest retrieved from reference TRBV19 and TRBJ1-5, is DGGITQSPKYLFRKEGQNVTLSCEQNLNHDAMYWYRQDPGQGLRLIYYSQIVNDFQKGDIAEGYSVSREKKESFPLTVTSAQKNPTAFYLCASRTTGGGNQPQHFGDGTRLSIL.

The CDR3 loop reads CASKRGTSGSLEQYF. For the CDR3, the DNA is TGTGCCAGCAAAAGGGGTACTAGCGGGAGTCTAGAGCAGTACTTC. This chain uses TRBV2 with TRBJ2-7, with TRBD2 matching 11 bases. Germline CDR1 reads SNHLY; CDR2 reads FYNNEI. This CDR3 contains 15 residues. Trimming took 7 bases from V and 7 from J; bases not matched to a gene: 12.

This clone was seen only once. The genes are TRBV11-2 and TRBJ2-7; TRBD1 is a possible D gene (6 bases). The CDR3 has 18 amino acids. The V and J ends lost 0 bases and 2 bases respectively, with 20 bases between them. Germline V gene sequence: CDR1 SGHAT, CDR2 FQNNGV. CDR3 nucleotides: TGTGCCAGCAGCTTAGATCCTTACCACAGGGCTAATCCCTACGAGCAGTACTTC. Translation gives CASSLDPYHRANPYEQYF.

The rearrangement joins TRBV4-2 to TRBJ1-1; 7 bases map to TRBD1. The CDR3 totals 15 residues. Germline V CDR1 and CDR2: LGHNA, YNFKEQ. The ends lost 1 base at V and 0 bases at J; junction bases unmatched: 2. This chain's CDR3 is CASSQGDSVNTEAFF. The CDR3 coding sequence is TGTGCCAGCAGCCAAGGGGACAGTGTGAACACTGAAGCTTTCTTT.

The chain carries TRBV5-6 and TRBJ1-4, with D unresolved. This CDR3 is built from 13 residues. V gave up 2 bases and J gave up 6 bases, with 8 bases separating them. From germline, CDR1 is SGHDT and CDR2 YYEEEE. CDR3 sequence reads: CASSFTGDEKLFF. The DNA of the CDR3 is TGTGCCAGCAGCTTCACTGGAGATGAAAAACTGTTTTTT.

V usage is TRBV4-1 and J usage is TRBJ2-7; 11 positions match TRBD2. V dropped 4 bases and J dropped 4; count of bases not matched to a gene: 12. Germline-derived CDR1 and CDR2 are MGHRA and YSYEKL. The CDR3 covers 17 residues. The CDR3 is CASSRGLAAPTFYEQYF. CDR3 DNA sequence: TGCGCCAGCAGCCGGGGACTAGCGGCACCAACTTTTTACGAGCAGTACTTC.

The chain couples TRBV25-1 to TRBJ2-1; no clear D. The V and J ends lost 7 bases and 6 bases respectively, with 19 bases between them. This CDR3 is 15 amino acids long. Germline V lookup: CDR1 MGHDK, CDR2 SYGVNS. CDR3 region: CASITREASCNEQFF. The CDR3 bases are TGTGCCAGCATCACCCGAGAGGCCTCGTGCAATGAGCAGTTCTTC.

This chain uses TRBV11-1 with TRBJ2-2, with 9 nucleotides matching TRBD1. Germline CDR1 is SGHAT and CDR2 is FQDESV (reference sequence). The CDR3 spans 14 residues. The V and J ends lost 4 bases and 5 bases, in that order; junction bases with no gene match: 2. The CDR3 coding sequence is TGTGCCAGCAGCTGGGGGACAGGGACCGGGGAGCTGTTTTTT. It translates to CASSWGTGTGELFF.

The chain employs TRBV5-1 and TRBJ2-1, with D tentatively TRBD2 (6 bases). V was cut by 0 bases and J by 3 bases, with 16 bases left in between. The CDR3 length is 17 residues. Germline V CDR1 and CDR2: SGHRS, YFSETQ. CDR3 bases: TGCGCCAGCAGCTTGGTCTCTCCCGGGACTGGCTACAATGAGCAGTTCTTC. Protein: CASSLVSPGTGYNEQFF.

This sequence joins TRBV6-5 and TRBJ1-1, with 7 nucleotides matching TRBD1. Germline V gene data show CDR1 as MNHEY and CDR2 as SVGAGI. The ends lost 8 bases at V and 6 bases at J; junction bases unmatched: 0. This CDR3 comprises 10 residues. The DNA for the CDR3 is TGTGCCAGCGACAGGGCTGAAGCTTTCTTT. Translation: CASDRAEAFF.

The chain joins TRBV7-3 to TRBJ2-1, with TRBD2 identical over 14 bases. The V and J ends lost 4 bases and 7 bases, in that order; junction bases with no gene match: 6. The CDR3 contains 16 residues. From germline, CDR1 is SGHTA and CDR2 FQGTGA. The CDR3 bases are TGTGCCAGCAGCTCCCGACTAGCGGGAGGGTATAATGAGCAGTTCTTC. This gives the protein CASSSRLAGGYNEQFF.

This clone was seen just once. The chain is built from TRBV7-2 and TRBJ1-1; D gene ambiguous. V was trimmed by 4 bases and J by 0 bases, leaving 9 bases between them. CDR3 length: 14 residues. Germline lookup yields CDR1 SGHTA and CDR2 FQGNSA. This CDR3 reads CASSYTSLNTEAFF. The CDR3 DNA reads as TGTGCCAGCAGCTACACATCCTTGAACACTGAAGCTTTCTTT.

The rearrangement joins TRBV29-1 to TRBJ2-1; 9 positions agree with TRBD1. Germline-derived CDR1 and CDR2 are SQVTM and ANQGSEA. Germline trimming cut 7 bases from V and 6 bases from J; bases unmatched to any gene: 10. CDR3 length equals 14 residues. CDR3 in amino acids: CSAGQGKAANEQFF. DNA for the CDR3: TGCAGCGCAGGACAGGGGAAGGCGGCCAATGAGCAGTTCTTC.

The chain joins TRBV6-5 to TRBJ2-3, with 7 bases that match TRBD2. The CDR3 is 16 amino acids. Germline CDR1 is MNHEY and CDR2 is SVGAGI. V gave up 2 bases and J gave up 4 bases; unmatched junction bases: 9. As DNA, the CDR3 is TGTGCCAGCAGTTACACCCTAGGGAGCGGGGCAGATACGCAGTATTTT. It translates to CASSYTLGSGADTQYF.

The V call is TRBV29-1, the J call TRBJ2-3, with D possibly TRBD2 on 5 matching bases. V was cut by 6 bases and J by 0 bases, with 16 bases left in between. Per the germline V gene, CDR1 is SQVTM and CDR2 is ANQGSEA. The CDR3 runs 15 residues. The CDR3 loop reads CSVQEGTLSTDTQYF. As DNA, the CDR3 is TGCAGCGTCCAAGAGGGCACCCTGAGCACAGATACGCAGTATTTT.

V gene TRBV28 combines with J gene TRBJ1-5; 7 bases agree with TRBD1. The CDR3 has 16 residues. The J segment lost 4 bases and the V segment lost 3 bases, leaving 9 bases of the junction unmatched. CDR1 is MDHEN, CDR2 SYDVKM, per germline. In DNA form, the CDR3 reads TGTGCCAGCAGTTTTTTAGGGCAGGGGGAAAATCAGCCCCAGCATTTT. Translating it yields CASSFLGQGENQPQHF.

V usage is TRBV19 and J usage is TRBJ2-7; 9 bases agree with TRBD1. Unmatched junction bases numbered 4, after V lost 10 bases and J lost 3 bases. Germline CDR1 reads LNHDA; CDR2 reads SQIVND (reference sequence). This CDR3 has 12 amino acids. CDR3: CATQTGGYEQYF. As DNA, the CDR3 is TGTGCCACTCAGACAGGGGGCTACGAGCAGTACTTC.